This TCR beta chain was captured in a study of cytomegalovirus exposure and HLA in healthy donors. There are 15 residues in the CDR3. V was shortened by 7 bases and J by 4 bases, with 19 bases between the two germline ends. Germline V gene data show CDR1 as MNHEY and CDR2 as SMNVEV (reference sequence). Amplification used 60 Vbeta primers and 13 Jbeta primers. Some clones are missing from TCRdb's copy, which holds only in-frame ones; the method was immunoSEQ multiplex PCR. The repertoire holds approximately 150,000 clones, with more than 60% as singletons. Sequenced: PBMCs. The clonotype comes from a middle-aged man in good health and CMV-seronegative. The V call is TRBV27, the J call TRBJ2-5; D may be TRBD1 (6 bases). The CDR3 loop is CASKPDRTPRETQYF. The CDR3 DNA reads as TGTGCCAGCAAACCGGACAGAACGCCCCGAGAGACCCAGTACTTC.